Shown below are 27 T cell receptor beta chains from a single sample sequenced in a study of cytomegalovirus exposure and HLA in healthy donors. Sequencing used immunoSEQ multiplex PCR; TCRdb keeps in-frame clones, though not all of them. The sample holds 80,000 or so clones, over 85% seen once. The sample taken for sequencing was PBMCs. These TCRs come from a woman between 18 and 30 years old in good health and CMV-seronegative.

The V call is TRBV30, the J call TRBJ1-5, with a weak D call TRBD1 (6 bases). Germline V gene data show CDR1 as GTSNPN and CDR2 as SVGIG (reference sequence). The CDR3 extends over 16 amino acids. Trimming removed 1 base at V and 1 base at J, with 14 bases between. CDR3 coding DNA: TGTGCCTGGAGTGGTCCCGGCAGGGGCAGCAATCAGCCCCAGCATTTT. Its translation: CAWSGPGRGSNQPQHF. Looking up the rest from reference TRBV30 and TRBJ1-5 gives the full variable domain: SQTIHQWPATLVQPVGSPLSLECTVEGTSNPNLYWYRQAAGRGLQLLFYSVGIGQISSEVPQNLSASRPQDRQFILSSKKLLLSDSGFYLCAWSGPGRGSNQPQHFGDGTRLSIL.

The chain employs TRBV5-6 and TRBJ1-2; 8 nucleotides match TRBD1. Trimming removed 1 base from V and 5 bases from J; junction bases left unmatched: 1. Per the germline V gene, CDR1 is SGHDT and CDR2 is YYEEEE. The CDR3 totals 13 residues. The CDR3 region has the DNA TGTGCCAGCAGCTTGCGACAGGGGTATGGCTACACCTTC. It encodes CASSLRQGYGYTF.

A note on this clone: One junction end disagrees with the germline gene, perhaps due to a read error. The genes are TRBV2 and TRBJ2-7; D gene ambiguous. From germline, CDR1 is SNHLY and CDR2 FYNNEI. This CDR3 has 13 residues. CDR3 sequence (DNA): TGTGCCAGCAGTGATTTTGTGGCAAAAAATACAAGATTC. This sequence encodes CASSDFVAKNTRF.

The V gene is TRBV7-7, the J gene TRBJ2-7; D might be TRBD1 (6 bases). Trimming shortened V by 4 bases and J by 5 bases, and 12 bases separated the two germline ends. Germline CDR1 is SSHAT and CDR2 is FNYEAQ (reference sequence). The CDR3 has 13 amino acids. The CDR3 spells CASSSTGWNEQYF. The CDR3 nucleotides read TGTGCCAGCAGCTCAACAGGGTGGAACGAGCAGTACTTC. The full variable domain, rest sourced from reference TRBV7-7 and TRBJ2-7, is GAGVSQSPRYKVTKRGQDVTLRCDPISSHATLYWYQQALGQGPEFLTYFNYEAQPDKSGLPSDRFSAERPEGSISTLTIQRTEQRDSAMYRCASSSTGWNEQYFGPGTRLTVT.

This sequence joins TRBV19 and TRBJ2-7; 10 bases are shared with TRBD1. The V gene end was trimmed by 5 bases and the J gene end by 2 bases; junction bases not matched to a gene: 6. From germline, CDR1 is LNHDA and CDR2 SQIVND (reference sequence). The CDR3 is 15 amino acids. CDR3 nucleotide sequence: TGTGCCAGTAGTTCTCTAGGACAGGGGGCCTACGAGCAGTACTTC. Translating gives CASSSLGQGAYEQYF.

This chain uses TRBV7-9 with TRBJ2-7; TRBD2 aligns across 13 bases. The V gene end was trimmed by 5 bases and the J gene end by 1 base; junction bases not matched to a gene: 11. Germline values: CDR1 SEHNR, CDR2 FQNEAQ (reference sequence). This CDR3 region has 18 residues. The CDR3 DNA reads as TGTGCCAGCAGCCCTGGGACTAGCGGGATCGGGTCTTCCTACGAGCAGTACTTC. As protein: CASSPGTSGIGSSYEQYF. The full variable domain, rest sourced from reference TRBV7-9 and TRBJ2-7, is DTGVSQNPRHKITKRGQNVTFRCDPISEHNRLYWYRQTLGQGPEFLTYFQNEAQLEKSRLLSDRFSAERPKGSFSTLEIQRTEQGDSAMYLCASSPGTSGIGSSYEQYFGPGTRLTVT.

The chain couples TRBV6-1 to TRBJ2-7, with 10 bases fitting TRBD1. CDR1 and CDR2 (germline): MNHNS, SASEGT. CDR3 length: 14 amino acids. The trim removed 7 bases at V and 5 bases at J, leaving 8 bases unmatched. CDR3 nucleotide sequence: TGTGCCAGCACTCGGGGGACAGGGGACGACGAGCAGTACTTC. This encodes CASTRGTGDDEQYF.

The rearrangement links TRBV25-1 to TRBJ1-2, with 7 bases matching TRBD1. The CDR3 is made up of 13 amino acids. V trimming: 3 bases; J trimming: 4 bases; junction bases outside the gene matches: 2. The V gene's germline CDR1 is MGHDK and CDR2 SYGVNS. CDR3 coding DNA: TGTGCCAGCAGTGAGAGGACAGGCTATGGCTACACCTTC. As protein: CASSERTGYGYTF.

The J gene is TRBJ1-4, the V gene TRBV7-9; weak D call: TRBD1 (6 bases). Trimming removed 2 bases at V and 5 bases at J, with 12 bases between. CDR1 is SEHNR and CDR2 is FQNEAQ in the germline V gene (reference sequence). The CDR3 contains 15 residues. DNA for the CDR3: TGTGCCAGCAGCTTAACGGGGGGCGAGAATGAAAAACTGTTTTTT. Amino acids: CASSLTGGENEKLFF.

This chain uses TRBV18 with TRBJ2-5; 10 nucleotides align to TRBD2. This CDR3 is built from 19 residues. The germline V gene encodes CDR1 KGHSH and CDR2 LQKENI. V lost 3 bases and J lost 1; bases outside the gene matches: 14. CDR3 DNA sequence: TGTGCCAGCTCACCGAGGTCGATAGCGGGAGGTAGATCCCAAGAGACCCAGTACTTC. Translated: CASSPRSIAGGRSQETQYF. Drawing the rest from reference TRBV18 and TRBJ2-5, the complete variable domain is NAGVMQNPRHLVRRRGQEARLRCSPMKGHSHVYWYRQLPEEGLKFMVYLQKENIIDESGMPKERFSAEFPKEGPSILRIQQVVRGDSAAYFCASSPRSIAGGRSQETQYFGPGTRLLVL.

The J gene is TRBJ2-7, the V gene TRBV27; 7 bases match TRBD1. Germline V gene sequence: CDR1 MNHEY, CDR2 SMNVEV (reference sequence). This CDR3 is built from 13 residues. V gave up 6 bases and J gave up 5 bases; unmatched junction bases: 7. The CDR3 here is CASSLGTDNEQYF. CDR3 in DNA: TGTGCCAGCAGCCTCGGGACAGATAACGAGCAGTACTTC.

The CDR3 bases are TGTGCCTGGAGCTTAGGACAGAGGTTGAACACTGAAGCTTTCTTT. Its protein is CAWSLGQRLNTEAFF. The V gene is TRBV30, the J gene TRBJ1-1; tentatively, D is TRBD1 (6 bases). Trimming took 3 bases from V and 0 from J, leaving 14 bases between them. CDR3 length: 15 residues. Per the germline V gene, CDR1 is GTSNPN and CDR2 is SVGIG (reference sequence).

This chain joins TRBV7-9 and TRBJ2-5; 7 bases agree with TRBD1. The germline gives CDR1 SEHNR, CDR2 FQNEAQ (reference sequence). The CDR3 runs 15 residues. V gave up 1 base and J gave up 4 bases; unmatched junction bases: 6. CDR3 in amino acids: CASSLDRGRSETQYF. In nucleotides, the CDR3 is TGTGCCAGCAGCTTAGATAGGGGGCGCTCAGAGACCCAGTACTTC. Using reference TRBV7-9 and TRBJ2-5 for the parts outside the CDR3, the full variable domain is DTGVSQNPRHKITKRGQNVTFRCDPISEHNRLYWYRQTLGQGPEFLTYFQNEAQLEKSRLLSDRFSAERPKGSFSTLEIQRTEQGDSAMYLCASSLDRGRSETQYFGPGTRLLVL.

The chain carries TRBV21-1 and TRBJ2-7; the D call of TRBD1 is as the table states it, not checked on the DNA. TRBV21-1 is described as a pseudogene. The CDR3 is made up of 17 amino acids. The CDR3 loop is CASSKSLGTRFSYEQYF. As DNA, the CDR3 is TGTGCCAGCAGCAAATCGCTTGGGACACGTTTTTCCTACGAGCAGTACTTC.

This clone was detected once. The chain couples TRBV10-3 to TRBJ1-1; 7 bases are shared with TRBD1. This CDR3 region has 13 residues. The V gene's germline CDR1 is ENHRY and CDR2 SYGVKD. V shed 6 bases, J shed 0 bases, and the junction held 1 base outside the gene matches. CDR3 loop: CAIRQGLNTEAFF. As DNA, the CDR3 is TGTGCCATCAGACAGGGGTTGAACACTGAAGCTTTCTTT.

The chain employs TRBV7-6 and TRBJ2-3, with D possibly matching TRBD2 (6 bases). Germline V gene lookup returns CDR1 SGHVS and CDR2 FNYEAQ. The CDR3 covers 15 residues. The germline V and J ends were trimmed by 0 bases and 0 bases, with 7 bases remaining between them. Here the CDR3 reads CASSLAGGSTDTQYF. The CDR3 nucleotides are TGTGCCAGCAGCTTAGCGGGGGGAAGCACAGATACGCAGTATTTT.

The rearrangement links TRBV7-9 to TRBJ2-3, with D possibly TRBD2 on 6 matching bases. This CDR3 region has 14 residues. Germline assignment: CDR1 SEHNR and CDR2 FQNEAQ (reference sequence). V was cut by 4 bases and J by 0 bases, with 8 bases left in between. This CDR3 is CASSSGTSTDTQYF. The CDR3 bases are TGTGCCAGCAGCTCCGGGACTAGCACAGATACGCAGTATTTT.

This clone has just one count. The V gene is TRBV5-1, the J gene TRBJ2-3; D not certain. Per germline, CDR1 SGHRS and CDR2 YFSETQ. The V gene lost 2 bases and the J gene lost 0 bases, with 16 bases spanning the gap. CDR3 length equals 17 residues. The DNA of the CDR3 is TGCGCCAGCAGCTTTGGCCCGTACACCCTTAGCACAGATACGCAGTATTTT. It codes for CASSFGPYTLSTDTQYF.

The chain is built from TRBV7-2 and TRBJ2-7; TRBD1 matches 8 bases. The CDR3 covers 14 residues. The germline V gene has CDR1 SGHTA and CDR2 FQGNSA. The junction had 0 bases not matched to a gene; V was cut back by 1 base and J by 1 base. The CDR3 region has the DNA TGTGCCAGCAGCTTAGGGACAGGGTCCTACGAGCAGTACTTC. It translates to CASSLGTGSYEQYF.

The chain has TRBV7-9 and TRBJ2-1; 11 bases align to TRBD2. The CDR3 totals 15 residues. Trimming took 4 bases from V and 6 from J; bases not matched to a gene: 5. Germline CDR1 reads SEHNR; CDR2 reads FQNEAQ (reference sequence). The CDR3 loop is CASSSPGTSGNEQFF. CDR3 nucleotides: TGTGCCAGCAGCTCCCCCGGGACTAGCGGCAATGAGCAGTTCTTC.

The V call is TRBV4-1, the J call TRBJ2-3, with 9 bases lining up with TRBD2. With 4 bases clipped from V and 3 bases from J, the junction kept 8 bases outside the gene matches. This CDR3 contains 16 residues. Looked up from germline, CDR1 is MGHRA and CDR2 is YSYEKL. CDR3 in DNA: TGCGCCAGCAGCCTTCGAGCGGGAGGCAGGACAGATACGCAGTATTTT. This codes for CASSLRAGGRTDTQYF.

The chain carries TRBV4-1 and TRBJ2-1; 9 bases line up with TRBD2. The CDR3 is 16 amino acids. Germline assignment: CDR1 MGHRA and CDR2 YSYEKL. J lost 1 base, V lost 4 bases, and 5 bases had no gene match. The CDR3 region is CASSPRLAVSYNEQFF. CDR3 coding DNA: TGCGCCAGCAGCCCGAGACTAGCGGTGTCCTACAATGAGCAGTTCTTC.

CDR3 DNA: TGTGCCAGCAGTGATAGCGGCCCCGAGACCCAGTACTTC. The encoded protein is CASSDSGPETQYF. The chain combines TRBV2 with TRBJ2-5, with a possible D match to TRBD2 (6 bases). Between the trimmed V and J ends, which lost 3 bases and 5 bases, there was a span of 10 bases. Germline-derived CDR1 and CDR2 are SNHLY and FYNNEI. The CDR3 extends over 13 amino acids.

The CDR3 is CASSYVPSGSGETQYF. The CDR3 nucleotides read TGTGCCAGCAGTTACGTGCCTAGCGGGAGCGGTGAGACCCAGTACTTC. V gene TRBV6-5 combines with J gene TRBJ2-5; TRBD2 matches at 10 bases. The V gene end was trimmed by 2 bases and the J gene end by 5 bases; junction bases not matched to a gene: 8. CDR1 MNHEY and CDR2 SVGAGI come from the germline V gene. This CDR3 is 16 amino acids long.

This rearrangement joins TRBV7-9 to TRBJ2-7; D might be TRBD2 (6 bases). The CDR3 is made up of 15 amino acids. Trimming removed 4 bases from V and 0 bases from J, with 13 bases in between. The germline gives CDR1 SEHNR, CDR2 FQNEAQ (reference sequence). The CDR3 protein is CASSSTRDFSYEQYF. DNA for the CDR3: TGTGCCAGCAGCTCGACCCGGGACTTCTCCTACGAGCAGTACTTC.

The V call is TRBV28, the J call TRBJ2-1, with D tentatively TRBD1 (6 bases). Germline assignment: CDR1 MDHEN and CDR2 SYDVKM. The V end was cut by 5 bases, the J end by 4 bases, with 18 bases between. The CDR3 covers 16 residues. CDR3 residues: CASSLDRQYYYNEQFF. Written as DNA, the CDR3 is TGTGCCAGCAGTCTCGACAGGCAGTACTATTACAATGAGCAGTTCTTC.

Only one count was recorded for this clone. The chain recombines TRBV19 with TRBJ2-7; no definite D call. The germline V gene encodes CDR1 LNHDA and CDR2 SQIVND (reference sequence). The CDR3 has 14 residues. V lost 7 bases and J lost 0, with 13 bases in between. CDR3 nucleotide sequence: TGTGCCAGTACCCCAACCGGTTACTCCTACGAGCAGTACTTC. Translated, it gives CASTPTGYSYEQYF.